Here is one T cell receptor beta chain with its context. V was pared by 3 bases and J by 6 bases, with 4 bases of the junction left unmatched. CDR1 SGHVS and CDR2 FQNEAQ come from the germline V gene. This CDR3 has 14 residues. Those who participated ranged in age from roughly 18 to 90 years and resided in 20 to 30 US areas. Recovery meant two consecutive negative NP/OP PCR tests, professional clearance, or resolved symptoms. This specimen belongs to a study of blood T cell repertoires in COVID-19. Study as a whole: PBMCs, B-cell-depleted T cells, or T cells were the source of the cDNA or gDNA that made up the material.

Method: immunoSEQ multiplex PCR; TCRdb's copy keeps in-frame clones and lacks some. This sample has a few hundred thousand clones, with more than 85% found just once. The rearrangement links TRBV7-8 to TRBJ2-1, with TRBD1 matching 8 bases. Material for sequencing was PBMCs or T cells enriched from blood (not recorded which). This receptor was taken from a woman aged 25 to 39 who had recovered from COVID-19. As DNA, the CDR3 is TGTGCCAGCAGCTTGAAGACAGGGGCCAATGAGCAGTTCTTC. Its protein product is CASSLKTGANEQFF.